The 13 T cell receptor beta chains below were found in one sample sequenced in a study of cytomegalovirus exposure and HLA in healthy donors. The PCR was carried out with 60 Vbeta primers and 13 Jbeta primers. The protocol was immunoSEQ multiplex PCR, while the TCRdb copy is restricted to in-frame clones and leaves out a portion. The sample carries about 120,000 clones, 80% recorded once. Specimen: PBMCs. These receptor sequences come from a female donor in good health and CMV-seropositive.

The V call is TRBV27, the J call TRBJ1-5; tentative D call: TRBD1 (6 bases). Germline loops: CDR1 MNHEY, CDR2 SMNVEV (reference sequence). The CDR3 totals 13 residues. The V and J ends lost 8 bases and 0 bases respectively, with 8 bases between them. In DNA, the CDR3 is TGTGCCAGCGGACAGTATAGCAATCAGCCCCAGCATTTT. The encoded protein is CASGQYSNQPQHF.

V usage is TRBV27 and J usage is TRBJ2-3; 15 bases fit TRBD2. The V gene's germline CDR1 is MNHEY and CDR2 SMNVEV (reference sequence). There are 18 residues in the CDR3. V lost 7 bases to trimming and J lost 7 bases; unmatched junction nucleotides: 15. The CDR3 region is CASTRAPGLAGGMYTQYF. Written as DNA, the CDR3 is TGTGCCAGCACCAGGGCCCCGGGACTAGCGGGGGGAATGTATACGCAGTATTTT.

The chain joins TRBV2 to TRBJ1-2; maybe TRBD1 (6 bases). The CDR3 is 13 residues long. V was shortened by 9 bases and J by 4 bases, with 15 bases between the two germline ends. Germline V gene data show CDR1 as SNHLY and CDR2 as FYNNEI. The CDR3 reads CARGRQAGYGYTF. The CDR3 DNA is TGTGCCAGAGGAAGACAGGCGGGCTATGGCTACACCTTC.

This chain links TRBV5-1 with TRBJ2-7, with 9 bases matching TRBD2. Germline V gene sequence: CDR1 SGHRS, CDR2 YFSETQ. J was trimmed by 6 bases and V by 0 bases; bases with no gene match: 4. CDR3 length: 14 residues. The CDR3 here is CASSLGGGASEQYF. The CDR3 nucleotides are TGCGCCAGCAGCTTGGGCGGGGGGGCCAGCGAGCAGTACTTC. The full variable domain, its missing parts supplied by reference TRBV5-1 and TRBJ2-7, is KAGVTQTPRYLIKTRGQQVTLSCSPISGHRSVSWYQQTPGQGLQFLFEYFSETQRNKGNFPGRFSGRQFSNSRSEMNVSTLELGDSALYLCASSLGGGASEQYFGPGTRLTVT.

The chain links TRBV19 to TRBJ1-1; D remains unclear. The CDR3 extends over 13 amino acids. V gave up 2 bases and J gave up 6 bases, with 10 bases separating them. CDR1 LNHDA and CDR2 SQIVND come from the germline V gene (reference sequence). CDR3 sequence reads: CASSIRGQAEAFF. The CDR3, as DNA: TGTGCCAGTAGTATAAGAGGGCAGGCTGAAGCTTTCTTT.

V usage is TRBV6-1 and J usage is TRBJ1-4, with a possible D match to TRBD1 (6 bases). The CDR3 has 13 amino acids. V gave up 2 bases and J gave up 5 bases, with 6 bases separating them. Germline V gene lookup returns CDR1 MNHNS and CDR2 SASEGT. CDR3 sequence (DNA): TGTGCCAGCAGTGAACAGGGGAATGAAAAACTGTTTTTT. Protein product: CASSEQGNEKLFF.

The CDR3 is CATSRDRGRDTQYF. CDR3 DNA: TGTGCCACCAGCAGAGATAGGGGCCGAGATACGCAGTATTTT. This chain uses TRBV15 with TRBJ2-3, with D possibly TRBD1 on 5 matching bases. The length of the CDR3 is 14 residues. From germline, CDR1 is LNHNV and CDR2 YYDKDF (reference sequence). V was clipped by 0 bases and J by 5 bases, with 9 bases between them. The full variable domain, its missing parts supplied by reference TRBV15 and TRBJ2-3, is DAMVIQNPRYQVTQFGKPVTLSCSQTLNHNVMYWYQQKSSQAPKLLFHYYDKDFNNEADTPDNFQSRRPNTSFCFLDIRSPGLGDTAMYLCATSRDRGRDTQYFGPGTRLTVL.

The chain uses TRBV7-2 and TRBJ2-7, with D maybe TRBD1 (7 bases). The ends were cut back, 1 base at V and 7 bases at J, with 20 bases in the middle. This CDR3 is 16 amino acids long. Germline values: CDR1 SGHTA, CDR2 FQGNSA. CDR3 residues: CASSLDSPGGLWEQYF. The DNA of the CDR3 is TGTGCCAGCAGCTTAGATTCCCCAGGGGGACTGTGGGAGCAGTACTTC. The full variable domain, completed using reference TRBV7-2 and TRBJ2-7, is GAGVSQSPSNKVTEKGKDVELRCDPISGHTALYWYRQSLGQGLEFLIYFQGNSAPDKSGLPSDRFSAERTGGSVSTLTIQRTQQEDSAVYLCASSLDSPGGLWEQYFGPGTRLTVT.

V and J are TRBV28 and TRBJ2-7; a possible D gene is TRBD2 (5 bases). The CDR3 length is 13 residues. Trimming left V 4 bases short and J 2 bases short, with 9 bases between. Germline loops: CDR1 MDHEN, CDR2 SYDVKM. The CDR3 DNA reads as TGTGCCAGCAGTTCTCAGCGGCCCTACGAGCAGTACTTC. Translated: CASSSQRPYEQYF.

The chain combines TRBV11-1 with TRBJ2-5; TRBD1 might be the D (5 bases). V lost 5 bases to trimming and J lost 5 bases, with 15 bases between them. Germline CDR1 SGHAT, CDR2 FQDESV (reference sequence). The CDR3 loop spans 14 amino acids. CDR3 coding DNA: TGTGCCAGCAGCCTAGGGGCGTTACTGGAGACCCAGTACTTC. Protein sequence: CASSLGALLETQYF.

This rearrangement joins TRBV9 to TRBJ2-7; perhaps TRBD2 as D (5 bases). Looked up from germline, CDR1 is SGDLS and CDR2 is YYNGEE. The CDR3 runs 15 residues. V shed 0 bases and J shed 0 bases, with 10 bases lying between them. The DNA of the CDR3 is TGTGCCAGCAGCGTAGGAAGTAGCGTCTCCTACGAGCAGTACTTC. Its translation is CASSVGSSVSYEQYF.

J is TRBJ1-1 and V is TRBV5-1; the D is unclear. Trimming stripped 1 base from V and 2 bases from J, with 12 bases between. Germline CDR1 is SGHRS and CDR2 is YFSETQ. The CDR3 spans 15 residues. CDR3 coding DNA: TGCGCCAGCAGCTTGAGTGGACGGGGTAACACTGAAGCTTTCTTT. Encoded protein: CASSLSGRGNTEAFF.

V and J are TRBV6-6 and TRBJ1-1; 8 nucleotides match TRBD1. CDR1 and CDR2 (germline): MNHNY, SVGAGI (reference sequence). The CDR3 spans 15 residues. The junction had 10 bases not matched to a gene; V was cut back by 5 bases and J by 5 bases. This CDR3 reads CASSRSMTGETEAFF. CDR3 sequence (DNA): TGTGCCAGCAGTAGAAGTATGACAGGGGAAACTGAAGCTTTCTTT.